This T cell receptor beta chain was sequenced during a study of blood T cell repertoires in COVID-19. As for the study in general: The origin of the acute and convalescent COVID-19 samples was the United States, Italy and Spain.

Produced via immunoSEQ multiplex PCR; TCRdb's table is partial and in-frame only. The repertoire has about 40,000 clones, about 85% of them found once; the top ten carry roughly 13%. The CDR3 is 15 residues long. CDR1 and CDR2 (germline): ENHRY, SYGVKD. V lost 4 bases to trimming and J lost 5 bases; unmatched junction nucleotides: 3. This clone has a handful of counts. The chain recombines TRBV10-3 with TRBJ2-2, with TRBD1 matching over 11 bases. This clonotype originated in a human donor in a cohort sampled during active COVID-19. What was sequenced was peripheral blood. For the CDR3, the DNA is TGTGCCATCAGTGGGGGACAGGGGGAAACCGGGGAGCTGTTTTTT. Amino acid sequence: CAISGGQGETGELFF.